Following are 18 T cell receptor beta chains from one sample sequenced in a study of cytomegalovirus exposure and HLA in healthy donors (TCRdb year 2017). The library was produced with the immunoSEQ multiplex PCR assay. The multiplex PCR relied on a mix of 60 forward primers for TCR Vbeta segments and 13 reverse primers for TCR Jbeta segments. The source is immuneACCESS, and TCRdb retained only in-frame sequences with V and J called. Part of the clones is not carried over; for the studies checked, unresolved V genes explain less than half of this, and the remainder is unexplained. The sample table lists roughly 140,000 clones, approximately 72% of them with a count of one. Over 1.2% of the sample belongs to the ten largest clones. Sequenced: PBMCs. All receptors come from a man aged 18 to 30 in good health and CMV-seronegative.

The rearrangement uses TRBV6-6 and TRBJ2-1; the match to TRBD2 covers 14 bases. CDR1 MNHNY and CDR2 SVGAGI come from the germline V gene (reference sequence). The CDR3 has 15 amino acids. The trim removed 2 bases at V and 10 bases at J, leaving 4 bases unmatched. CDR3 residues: CASSYLGLAGEEQFF. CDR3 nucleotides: TGTGCCAGCAGTTACCTGGGACTAGCGGGGGAAGAGCAGTTCTTC.

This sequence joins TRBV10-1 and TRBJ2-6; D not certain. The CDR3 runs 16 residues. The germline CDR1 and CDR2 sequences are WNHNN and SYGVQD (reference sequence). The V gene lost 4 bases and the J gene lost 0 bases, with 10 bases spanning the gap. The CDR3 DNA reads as TGCGCCAGCAGTGCCGACACCAGCTCTGGGGCCAACGTCCTGACTTTC. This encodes CASSADTSSGANVLTF.

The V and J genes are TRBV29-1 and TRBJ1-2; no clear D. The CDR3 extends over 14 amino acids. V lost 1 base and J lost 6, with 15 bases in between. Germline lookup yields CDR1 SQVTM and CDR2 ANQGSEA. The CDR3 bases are TGCAGCGTTGAAGCGGGGAACTCCGTTAATGGCTACACCTTC. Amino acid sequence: CSVEAGNSVNGYTF. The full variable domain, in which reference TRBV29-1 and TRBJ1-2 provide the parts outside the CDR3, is SAVISQKPSRDICQRGTSLTIQCQVDSQVTMMFWYRQQPGQSLTLIATANQGSEATYESGFVIDKFPISRPNLTFSTLTVSNMSPEDSSIYLCSVEAGNSVNGYTFGSGTRLTVV.

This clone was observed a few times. The CDR3 protein is CASSLQASTDTQYF. The DNA for the CDR3 is TGTGCCAGCAGCTTACAGGCTAGCACAGATACGCAGTATTTT. The chain joins TRBV7-8 to TRBJ2-3; D remains unclear. Trimming cost V 2 bases and J 0 bases, with 6 bases left between them. Germline values: CDR1 SGHVS, CDR2 FQNEAQ. The CDR3 loop spans 14 amino acids.

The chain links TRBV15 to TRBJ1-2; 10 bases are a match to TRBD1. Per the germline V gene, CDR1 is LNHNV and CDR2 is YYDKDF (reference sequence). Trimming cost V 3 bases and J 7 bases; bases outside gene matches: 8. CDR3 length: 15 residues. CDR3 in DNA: TGTGCCACCAGCAGGGCACGGGACAGGGGTGGTGGCTACACCTTC. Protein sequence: CATSRARDRGGGYTF.

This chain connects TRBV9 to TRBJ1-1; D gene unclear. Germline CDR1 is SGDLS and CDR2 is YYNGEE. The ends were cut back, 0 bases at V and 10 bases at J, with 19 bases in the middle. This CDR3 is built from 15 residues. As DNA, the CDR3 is TGTGCCAGCAGCGTAGCTACTAGGCCTCCCCCTAGAGCTTTCTTT. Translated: CASSVATRPPPRAFF.

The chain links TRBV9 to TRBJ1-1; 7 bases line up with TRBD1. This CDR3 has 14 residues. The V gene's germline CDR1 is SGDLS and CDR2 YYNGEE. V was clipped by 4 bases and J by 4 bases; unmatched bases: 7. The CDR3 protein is CASSPGQYITEAFF. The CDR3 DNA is TGTGCCAGCAGCCCGGGACAGTACATCACTGAAGCTTTCTTT.

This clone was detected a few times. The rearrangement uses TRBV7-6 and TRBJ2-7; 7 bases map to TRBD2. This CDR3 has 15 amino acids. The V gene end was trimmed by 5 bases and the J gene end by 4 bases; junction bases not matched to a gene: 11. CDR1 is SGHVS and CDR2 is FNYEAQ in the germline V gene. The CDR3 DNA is TGTGCCAGCAGCCCAGGGTTGGGGGAGGGGTACGAGCAGTACTTC. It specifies CASSPGLGEGYEQYF.

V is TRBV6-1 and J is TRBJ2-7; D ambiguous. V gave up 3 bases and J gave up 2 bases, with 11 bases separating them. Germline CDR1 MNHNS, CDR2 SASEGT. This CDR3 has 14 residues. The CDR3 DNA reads TGTGCCAGCAGTGATCGTACTCCTCCCTACGAGCAGTACTTC. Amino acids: CASSDRTPPYEQYF.

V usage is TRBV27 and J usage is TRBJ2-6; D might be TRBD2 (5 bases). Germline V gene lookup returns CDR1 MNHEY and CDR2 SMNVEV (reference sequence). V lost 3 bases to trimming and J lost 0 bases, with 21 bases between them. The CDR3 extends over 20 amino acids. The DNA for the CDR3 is TGTGCCAGCAGTTTTAAGCGATCGCGGACTCTCGGCTCTGGGGCCAACGTCCTGACTTTC. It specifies CASSFKRSRTLGSGANVLTF.

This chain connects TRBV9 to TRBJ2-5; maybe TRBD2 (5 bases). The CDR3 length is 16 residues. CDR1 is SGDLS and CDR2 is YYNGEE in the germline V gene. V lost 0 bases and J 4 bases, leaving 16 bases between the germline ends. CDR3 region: CASSVGSDPPRETQYF. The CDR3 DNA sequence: TGTGCCAGCAGCGTAGGTAGCGACCCTCCTCGAGAGACCCAGTACTTC.

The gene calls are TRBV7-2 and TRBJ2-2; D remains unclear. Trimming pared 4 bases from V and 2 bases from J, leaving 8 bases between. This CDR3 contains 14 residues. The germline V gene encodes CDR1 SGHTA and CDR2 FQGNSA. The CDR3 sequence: CASSSDSNTGELFF. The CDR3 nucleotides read TGTGCCAGCAGCTCAGACTCAAACACCGGGGAGCTGTTTTTT.

In DNA form, the CDR3 reads TGTGCCTGGCAGGGAGGCGGCTACACCTTC. It codes for CAWQGGGYTF. V gene TRBV30 combines with J gene TRBJ1-2; D may be TRBD1 (5 bases). The CDR3 sequence is 10 residues long. The germline gives CDR1 GTSNPN, CDR2 SVGIG (reference sequence). Trimming took 5 bases from V and 8 from J, leaving 9 bases between them.

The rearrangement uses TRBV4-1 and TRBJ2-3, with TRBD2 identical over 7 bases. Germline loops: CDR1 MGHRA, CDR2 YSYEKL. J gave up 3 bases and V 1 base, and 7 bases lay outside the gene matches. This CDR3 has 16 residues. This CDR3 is CASSQGDQGGTDTQYF. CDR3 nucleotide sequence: TGCGCCAGCAGCCAAGGGGACCAGGGAGGGACAGATACGCAGTATTTT.

The CDR3: CAISEFLRDPPSYEQYF. The DNA for the CDR3 is TGTGCCATCAGTGAGTTTTTGCGGGACCCTCCCTCCTACGAGCAGTACTTC. V usage is TRBV10-3 and J usage is TRBJ2-7; perhaps TRBD2 as D (6 bases). CDR3 length: 17 amino acids. Per germline, CDR1 ENHRY and CDR2 SYGVKD. With 1 base removed from V and 0 bases from J, the gap between germline ends came to 16 bases.

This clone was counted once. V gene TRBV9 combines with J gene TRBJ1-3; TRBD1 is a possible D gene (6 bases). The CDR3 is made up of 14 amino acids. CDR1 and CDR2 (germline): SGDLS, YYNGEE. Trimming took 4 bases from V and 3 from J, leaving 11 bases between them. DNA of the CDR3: TGTGCCAGCAGCCCAGGGGATGGTGGAAACACCATATATTTT. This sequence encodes CASSPGDGGNTIYF.

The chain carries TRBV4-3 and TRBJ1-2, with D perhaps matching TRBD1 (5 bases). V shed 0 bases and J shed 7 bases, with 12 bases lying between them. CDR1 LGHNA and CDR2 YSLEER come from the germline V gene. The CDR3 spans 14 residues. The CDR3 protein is CASSQEDRGSGYTF. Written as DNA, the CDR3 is TGCGCCAGCAGCCAAGAGGACCGGGGGAGTGGCTACACCTTC.

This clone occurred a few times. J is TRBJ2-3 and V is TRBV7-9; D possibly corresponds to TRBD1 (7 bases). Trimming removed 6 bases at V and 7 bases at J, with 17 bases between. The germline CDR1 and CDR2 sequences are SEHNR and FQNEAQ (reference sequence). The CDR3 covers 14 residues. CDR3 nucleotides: TGTGCCAGCAGTCCCGGGTCAGGGGGGCATACGCAGTATTTT. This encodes CASSPGSGGHTQYF.